This paragraph covers one T cell receptor (beta chain) sequence. The source of the sample is a study of T cell responses to AZD1222 COVID-19 vaccine. TCRdb's copy holds only in-frame clones and misses some; the assay was immunoSEQ multiplex PCR. The data hold approximately 100,000 clones, with roughly 90% observed a single time. CDR1 is SGHTS and CDR2 is YDEGEE in the germline V gene. The CDR3 runs to 14 residues. V was shortened by 4 bases and J by 10 bases, with 15 bases between the two germline ends. The sample consisted of peripheral blood, taken on day 0 of AZD1222 vaccination. The V and J genes are TRBV5-8 and TRBJ1-6; D gene ambiguous. The clonotype was recovered from an adult in good health. As DNA, the CDR3 is TGTGCCAGCAGCGAGTGGGAGGCGGGCTCACCCCTCCACTTT. It is translated as CASSEWEAGSPLHF.